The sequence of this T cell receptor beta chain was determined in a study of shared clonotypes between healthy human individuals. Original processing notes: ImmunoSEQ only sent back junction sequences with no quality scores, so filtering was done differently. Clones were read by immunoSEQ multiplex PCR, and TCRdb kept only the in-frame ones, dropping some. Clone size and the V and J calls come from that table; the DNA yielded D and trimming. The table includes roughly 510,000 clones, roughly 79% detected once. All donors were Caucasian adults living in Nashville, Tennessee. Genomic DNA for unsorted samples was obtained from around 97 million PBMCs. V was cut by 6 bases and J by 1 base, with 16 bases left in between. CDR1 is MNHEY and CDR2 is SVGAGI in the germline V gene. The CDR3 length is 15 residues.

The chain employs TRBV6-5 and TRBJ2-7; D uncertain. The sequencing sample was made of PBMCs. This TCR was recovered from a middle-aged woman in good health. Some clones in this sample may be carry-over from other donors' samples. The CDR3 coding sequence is TGTGCCAGCAGCCCTAGGCTACCACCATCCTACGAGCAGTACTTC. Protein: CASSPRLPPSYEQYF.